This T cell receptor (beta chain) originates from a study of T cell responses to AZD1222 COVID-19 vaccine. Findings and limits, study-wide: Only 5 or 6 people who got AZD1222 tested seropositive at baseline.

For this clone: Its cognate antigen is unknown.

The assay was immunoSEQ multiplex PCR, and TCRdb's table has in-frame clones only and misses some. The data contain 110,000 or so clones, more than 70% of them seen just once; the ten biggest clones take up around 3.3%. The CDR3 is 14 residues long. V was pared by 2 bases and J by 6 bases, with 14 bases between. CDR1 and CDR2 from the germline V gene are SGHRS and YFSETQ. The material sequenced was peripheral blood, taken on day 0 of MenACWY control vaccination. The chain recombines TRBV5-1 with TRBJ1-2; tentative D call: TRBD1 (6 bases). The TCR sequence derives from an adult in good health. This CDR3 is CASSLSQGRDGYTF. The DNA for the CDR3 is TGCGCCAGCAGCTTATCACAGGGTAGGGATGGCTACACCTTC.